These 17 T cell receptor beta chains were sequenced from one sample in a study of human T cells and chemical hapten exposure. As for time point: patch test 2, 6 weeks after DPC sensitization. Regarding treatment: therapeutic diphenylcyclopropenone sensitization with weekly scalp DPC. Each CDR3 protein gets one entry after TCRdb re-called the RACE reads with MiXCR. The data hold approximately 120,000 distinct CDR3 sequences, with roughly a tenth observed a single time. The material sequenced was whole blood, taken in connection with sensitization to the hapten diphenylcyclopropenone (DPC). The receptor set was obtained from a woman between 35 and 50 years old with alopecia areata. Some clones in this sample may be carry-over from other donors' samples.

This clonotype was observed many times. The V and J genes are TRBV3-1 and TRBJ2-3; D is uncertain. The CDR3 runs 14 residues. Trimming stripped 4 bases from V and 0 bases from J, with 8 bases between. Germline V gene lookup returns CDR1 LGHDT and CDR2 YNNKEL (reference sequence). CDR3 sequence (DNA): TGTGCCAGCAGCCTGGGCCCCAGCACAGATACGCAGTATTTT. Protein product: CASSLGPSTDTQYF.

J is TRBJ1-1 and V is TRBV29-1, with a possible D match to TRBD1 (6 bases). In germline, CDR1 is SQVTM, CDR2 ANQGSEA. V was shortened by 7 bases and J by 0 bases, with 15 bases between the two germline ends. The CDR3 length is 14 residues. The CDR3 here is CSAGGPRMNTEAFF. CDR3 nucleotides: TGCAGCGCGGGGGGCCCAAGGATGAACACTGAAGCTTTCTTT.

This chain joins TRBV7-2 and TRBJ2-3; maybe TRBD1 (6 bases). Trimming stripped 5 bases from V and 7 bases from J, with 19 bases between. The germline CDR1 and CDR2 sequences are SGHTA and FQGNSA. CDR3 length: 15 amino acids. CDR3: CASSRTTGPGNTQYF. CDR3 coding DNA: TGTGCCAGCAGCCGCACTACAGGGCCGGGGAATACGCAGTATTTT.

This clonotype appeared a few times. The CDR3 reads CASSLLAGGPDTQYF. CDR3 nucleotides: TGTGCCAGCAGCTTACTAGCGGGGGGGCCAGATACGCAGTATTTT. The rearrangement links TRBV7-2 to TRBJ2-3; TRBD2 matches at 12 bases. CDR3 length: 15 residues. Germline V lookup: CDR1 SGHTA, CDR2 FQGNSA. Trimming removed 2 bases from V and 4 bases from J; junction bases left unmatched: 1. Drawing the rest from reference TRBV7-2 and TRBJ2-3, the complete variable domain is GAGVSQSPSNKVTEKGKDVELRCDPISGHTALYWYRQSLGQGLEFLIYFQGNSAPDKSGLPSDRFSAERTGGSVSTLTIQRTQQEDSAVYLCASSLLAGGPDTQYFGPGTRLTVL.

This clonotype was seen ten or more times. The chain uses TRBV29-1 and TRBJ2-3, with no clear D. The V end lost 8 bases, the J end lost 4 bases, and 13 bases lay between the germline ends. From germline, CDR1 is SQVTM and CDR2 ANQGSEA. CDR3 length: 12 amino acids. CDR3 DNA sequence: TGCAGCTTCGGGCCTTCGGCAGATACGCAGTATTTT. Translating gives CSFGPSADTQYF.

A few counts support this clonotype. V and J are TRBV29-1 and TRBJ2-3; 8 bases agree with TRBD1. Germline V gives CDR1 SQVTM, CDR2 ANQGSEA. The CDR3 consists of 14 residues. The trim removed 2 bases at V and 9 bases at J, leaving 10 bases unmatched. In DNA, the CDR3 is TGCAGCGTTGAAAACCAGGGGGCCATCTCCACGCAGTATTTT. Its translation is CSVENQGAISTQYF.

This clonotype has at least ten counts. The rearrangement uses TRBV5-5 and TRBJ2-3; 8 bases map to TRBD1. V dropped 4 bases and J dropped 1; count of bases not matched to a gene: 2. Per germline, CDR1 SGHKS and CDR2 YYEKEE (reference sequence). The CDR3 contains 14 residues. Here the CDR3 reads CASSPGQGTDTQYF. DNA for the CDR3: TGTGCCAGCAGCCCGGGACAGGGCACAGATACGCAGTATTTT. The whole variable domain, filled in from reference TRBV5-5 and TRBJ2-3, reads DAGVTQSPTHLIKTRGQQVTLRCSPISGHKSVSWYQQVLGQGPQFIFQYYEKEERGRGNFPDRFSARQFPNYSSELNVNALLLGDSALYLCASSPGQGTDTQYFGPGTRLTVL.

There are a few counts of this clonotype. The chain employs TRBV12-3 or TRBV12-4 and TRBJ1-1, with D perhaps matching TRBD1 (6 bases). Trimming left V 2 bases short and J 6 bases short, with 10 bases between. This CDR3 spans 13 amino acids. This CDR3 reads CASSLKGGAEAFF. Written as DNA, the CDR3 is TGTGCCAGCAGTTTAAAGGGGGGGGCTGAAGCTTTCTTT.

This clonotype was observed at least ten times. This sequence joins TRBV6-5 and TRBJ1-5; unclear D gene. Trimming pared 6 bases from V and 0 bases from J, leaving 6 bases between. The CDR3 loop spans 13 amino acids. Per germline, CDR1 MNHEY and CDR2 SVGAGI. The CDR3 DNA follows: TGTGCCAGCAGGGACGGTAGCAATCAGCCCCAGCATTTT. Translation: CASRDGSNQPQHF.

This clonotype has a count of ten or more. The chain couples TRBV5-5 to TRBJ2-7; possibly TRBD2 for D (6 bases). The CDR3 is made up of 14 amino acids. V lost 0 bases and J 1 base, leaving 8 bases between the germline ends. Per germline, CDR1 SGHKS and CDR2 YYEKEE (reference sequence). The CDR3 bases are TGTGCCAGCAGCTTGGGGCGGGGATCCTACGAGCAGTACTTC. It yields the protein CASSLGRGSYEQYF.

This clonotype was counted at least ten times. V and J are TRBV7-9 and TRBJ1-6, with 8 positions matching TRBD1. Per germline, CDR1 SEHNR and CDR2 FQNEAQ (reference sequence). The CDR3 length is 17 residues. Unmatched junction bases numbered 12, after V lost 5 bases and J lost 6 bases. In nucleotides, the CDR3 is TGTGCCAGCAGCGAAATTTGGGCAGGGGGCACTAATTCACCCCTCCACTTT. It specifies CASSEIWAGGTNSPLHF.

The chain uses TRBV7-2 and TRBJ1-3, with a possible D match to TRBD1 (6 bases). Germline-derived CDR1 and CDR2 are SGHTA and FQGNSA. The CDR3 is 16 residues long. Trimming left V 1 base short and J 4 bases short, with 14 bases between. The CDR3, as DNA: TGTGCCAGCAGCTTAGTATCGGCAGGGGAGGGAAACACCATATATTTT. Translating it yields CASSLVSAGEGNTIYF.

This clonotype was counted a few times. The V gene is TRBV19, the J gene TRBJ2-1; 8 nucleotides match TRBD2. Trimming took 7 bases from V and 8 from J; bases not matched to a gene: 7. The CDR3 is 13 amino acids. The V gene's germline CDR1 is LNHDA and CDR2 SQIVND (reference sequence). The CDR3 DNA reads as TGTGCCAGTACCAACGGGGGGGCCTATGAGCAGTTCTTC. This codes for CASTNGGAYEQFF.

This clonotype was detected only a few times. The chain has TRBV6-4 and TRBJ2-3, with D tentatively TRBD1 or TRBD2 (6 bases each). Deletions cut 4 bases from V and 2 bases from J, with 13 bases between. This CDR3 comprises 15 residues. Per germline, CDR1 MRHNA and CDR2 SNTAGT. Here the CDR3 reads CASSVKGGLTDTQYF. CDR3 nucleotides: TGTGCCAGCAGTGTAAAGGGGGGCCTCACAGATACGCAGTATTTT.

This clonotype was seen at least ten times. This chain links TRBV11-2 with TRBJ1-2; D possibly corresponds to TRBD1 (5 bases). The V gene's germline CDR1 is SGHAT and CDR2 FQNNGV. Deletions cut 4 bases from V and 2 bases from J, with 17 bases between. The CDR3 runs 16 residues. CDR3 bases: TGTGCCAGCAGCTCACCCCGTCGGGGACCCAACTATGGCTACACCTTC. Protein: CASSSPRRGPNYGYTF. The full variable domain, completed using reference TRBV11-2 and TRBJ1-2, is EAGVAQSPRYKIIEKRQSVAFWCNPISGHATLYWYQQILGQGPKLLIQFQNNGVVDDSQLPKDRFSAERLKGVDSTLKIQPAKLEDSAVYLCASSSPRRGPNYGYTFGSGTRLTVV.

Only a few counts were recorded for this clonotype. The J gene is TRBJ1-1, the V gene TRBV29-1, with D perhaps TRBD1 (6 bases). There are 14 residues in the CDR3. The germline V gene encodes CDR1 SQVTM and CDR2 ANQGSEA. V lost 6 bases, J lost 4 bases, and 18 bases lay in between. CDR3 protein: CSVKGGAPGTEAFF. Here the CDR3 DNA reads TGCAGCGTCAAAGGGGGGGCCCCTGGCACTGAAGCTTTCTTT. Variable domain in full (rest from reference TRBV29-1 and TRBJ1-1): SAVISQKPSRDICQRGTSLTIQCQVDSQVTMMFWYRQQPGQSLTLIATANQGSEATYESGFVIDKFPISRPNLTFSTLTVSNMSPEDSSIYLCSVKGGAPGTEAFFGQGTRLTVV.

The V call is TRBV28, the J call TRBJ1-1; D is possibly TRBD1 (6 bases). The V end lost 2 bases, the J end lost 3 bases, and 10 bases lay between the germline ends. The CDR3 consists of 14 residues. Germline V CDR1 and CDR2: MDHEN, SYDVKM. The CDR3 spells CASSLGRGYTEAFF. CDR3 nucleotide sequence: TGTGCCAGCAGTTTAGGCAGGGGATACACTGAAGCTTTCTTT.